A selection of T cell receptor beta chains follows, all from one sample in a study of T-cell reconstitution after alpha-beta-depleted transplantation in children. TCRdb ran MiXCR on the PCR reads and lists one entry per CDR3 protein. The sample shows 95,000 to 150,000 distinct CDR3 sequences, more than 20% of them seen only once. The sample was PBMCs, mostly from graft donor cells, taken 180 days after TCRalphabeta/CD19-depleted stem cell transplant. The receptor source for this set is a male patient between 2 and 10 years old who had a stem cell transplant for chronic granulomatous disease, so the T cells may come from the graft donor. Both conserved end residues are trimmed from each CDR3. The D gene is left open where the match is weak. A row's size may be missing; if present it is once, few, many or a size class.

>few|TRBV9|TRBD2|12
ASSVVAGGNEQF
>few|TRBV5-1|-|13
ASSRWSQGTDTQY
>-|TRBV5-1|-|13
ASSLERDRQETQY
>many|TRBV12-3/TRBV12-4|TRBD2|13
ASSFGAGVVGELF
>-|TRBV15|-|17
ATSSLLGPGLPNTGELF
>-|TRBV6-1|TRBD1|12
ASSAGGVNTEAF
>few|TRBV15|-|13
ATSSNRDISYEQY
>medium-sized|TRBV10-2|TRBD1|14
ASSEEGQELGYEQY
>many|TRBV7-2|-|12
ASSTRPEYYEQY
>many|TRBV15|-|11
ATSRDGGYEQY